This T cell receptor beta chain was recovered during a study of cytomegalovirus exposure and HLA in healthy donors. Germline CDR1 MDHEN, CDR2 SYDVKM. The CDR3 has 14 amino acids. Trimming removed 3 bases from V and 7 bases from J, with 13 bases in between. Primers included in the PCR were 60 Vbeta and 13 Jbeta primers. Assay used: immunoSEQ multiplex PCR; TCRdb lists only in-frame clones, some missing. The data show approximately 160,000 clones, with 65% to 80% seen just once and 6.5% to 8.5% held by the top ten. The TCR was taken from a woman in her thirties or forties in good health and CMV-seropositive. The sample consisted of PBMCs. The chain links TRBV28 to TRBJ1-3; D is possibly TRBD1 (5 bases). CDR3 residues: CASSFDWTSNTIYF. Here the CDR3 DNA reads TGTGCCAGCAGTTTTGATTGGACATCGAACACCATATATTTT. Supplemented by reference TRBV28 and TRBJ1-3, the full variable domain reads DVKVTQSSRYLVKRTGEKVFLECVQDMDHENMFWYRQDPGLGLRLIYFSYDVKMKEKGDIPEGYSVSREKKERFSLILESASTNQTSMYLCASSFDWTSNTIYFGEGSWLTVV.